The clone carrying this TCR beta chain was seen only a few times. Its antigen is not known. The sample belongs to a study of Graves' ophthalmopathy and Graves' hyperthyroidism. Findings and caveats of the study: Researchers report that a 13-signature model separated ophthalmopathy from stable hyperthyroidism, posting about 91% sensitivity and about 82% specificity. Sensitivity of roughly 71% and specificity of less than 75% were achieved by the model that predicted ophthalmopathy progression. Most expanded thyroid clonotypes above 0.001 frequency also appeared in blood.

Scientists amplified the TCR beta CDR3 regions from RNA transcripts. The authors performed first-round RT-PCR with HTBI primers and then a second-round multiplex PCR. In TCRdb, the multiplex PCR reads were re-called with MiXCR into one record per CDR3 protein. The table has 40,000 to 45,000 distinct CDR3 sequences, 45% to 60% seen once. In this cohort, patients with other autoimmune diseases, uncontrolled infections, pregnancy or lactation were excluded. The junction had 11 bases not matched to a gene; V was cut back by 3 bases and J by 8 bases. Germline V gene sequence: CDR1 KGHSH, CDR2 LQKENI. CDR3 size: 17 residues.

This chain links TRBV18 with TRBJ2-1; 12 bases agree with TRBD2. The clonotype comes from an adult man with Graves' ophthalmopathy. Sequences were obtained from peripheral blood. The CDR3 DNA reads TGTGCCAGCTCACCCCAACGACTAGCGGGAGAGGTAGATGAGCAGTTCTTC. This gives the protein CASSPQRLAGEVDEQFF. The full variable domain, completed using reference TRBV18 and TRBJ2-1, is NAGVMQNPRHLVRRRGQEARLRCSPMKGHSHVYWYRQLPEEGLKFMVYLQKENIIDESGMPKERFSAEFPKEGPSILRIQQVVRGDSAAYFCASSPQRLAGEVDEQFFGPGTRLTVL.